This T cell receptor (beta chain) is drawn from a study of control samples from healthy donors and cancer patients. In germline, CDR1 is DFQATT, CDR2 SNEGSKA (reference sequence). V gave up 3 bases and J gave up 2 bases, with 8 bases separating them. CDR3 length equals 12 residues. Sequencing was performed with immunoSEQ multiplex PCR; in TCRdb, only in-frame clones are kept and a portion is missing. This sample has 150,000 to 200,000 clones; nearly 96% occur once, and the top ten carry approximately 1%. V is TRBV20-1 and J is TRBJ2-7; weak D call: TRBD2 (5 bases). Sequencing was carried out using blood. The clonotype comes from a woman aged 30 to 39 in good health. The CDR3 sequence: CSASPGTYEQYF. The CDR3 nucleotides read TGCAGTGCTAGTCCCGGGACCTACGAGCAGTACTTC.